The clone carrying this T cell receptor (beta chain) was recorded a few times. The sample carries other DNA sequences with the same CDR3. V dropped 0 bases and J dropped 7; count of bases not matched to a gene: 6. Germline CDR1 is SGHRS and CDR2 is YFSETQ. This CDR3 spans 15 amino acids. This entry comes from a study of cytotoxic CD8 clonotypes in ibrutinib-treated CLL. Profiling relied on immunoSEQ multiplex PCR, and the TCRdb table lists in-frame clones only, not all of them. The sample lists roughly 24,000 clones; 68% were seen once. The material sequenced was PBMCs, taken after 24 months of ibrutinib treatment. V usage is TRBV5-1 and J usage is TRBJ1-5; 8 nucleotides match TRBD1. This receptor was obtained from a human donor with chronic lymphocytic leukemia. CDR3 loop: CASSLDGQGGQPQHF. In nucleotides, the CDR3 is TGCGCCAGCAGCTTGGACGGACAGGGTGGCCAGCCCCAGCATTTT.